A single sample gave rise to the 26 T cell receptor beta chains below, sequenced in a study of T cell changes during pregnancy in multiple sclerosis. The method was immunoSEQ multiplex PCR; TCRdb's version includes in-frame clones alone and lacks a portion of them. The sample holds about 40,000 clones, around 89% seen once. The specimen was CD4+ T cells from peripheral blood mononuclear cells, collected in the first trimester of pregnancy. The source is a female donor with multiple sclerosis, enrolled in a pregnancy study.

The rearrangement joins TRBV5-1 to TRBJ2-3; 7 bases are shared with TRBD1. The V and J ends lost 2 bases and 2 bases, in that order; junction bases with no gene match: 2. CDR1 SGHRS and CDR2 YFSETQ come from the germline V gene. The CDR3 length is 14 residues. The CDR3 DNA reads as TGCGCCAGCAGCTTCGGGACAGTCACAGATACGCAGTATTTT. Translated, it gives CASSFGTVTDTQYF.

V usage is TRBV2 and J usage is TRBJ1-5; D perhaps matches TRBD1 (5 bases). This CDR3 is 14 amino acids long. The germline V and J ends were trimmed by 6 bases and 7 bases, with 16 bases remaining between them. CDR1 and CDR2 (germline): SNHLY, FYNNEI. This CDR3 is CASRDGRTRQPQHF. The CDR3 bases are TGTGCCAGCAGGGATGGACGGACAAGGCAGCCCCAGCATTTT.

The sample holds a few counts of this clone. Here the CDR3 reads CASSPENHQGTIYF. The CDR3 DNA reads as TGTGCCAGCTCACCGGAGAACCACCAGGGCACCATATATTTT. The rearrangement joins TRBV18 to TRBJ1-3; D is possibly TRBD1 (5 bases). This CDR3 comprises 14 residues. CDR1 and CDR2 from the germline V gene are KGHSH and LQKENI. V was cut by 3 bases and J by 9 bases, with 15 bases left in between.

The chain has TRBV5-1 and TRBJ1-4, with D perhaps TRBD1 (5 bases). The length of the CDR3 is 15 residues. Trimming cost V 2 bases and J 4 bases, with 12 bases left between them. Germline V gives CDR1 SGHRS, CDR2 YFSETQ. The DNA for the CDR3 is TGCGCCAGCAGCTTCGCGGGACTCCTTAATGAAAAACTGTTTTTT. Its translation: CASSFAGLLNEKLFF. The whole variable domain, remainder taken from reference TRBV5-1 and TRBJ1-4, is KAGVTQTPRYLIKTRGQQVTLSCSPISGHRSVSWYQQTPGQGLQFLFEYFSETQRNKGNFPGRFSGRQFSNSRSEMNVSTLELGDSALYLCASSFAGLLNEKLFFGSGTQLSVL.

CDR3 coding DNA: TGCAGCGTTGAGAGCGGGGCTGGAAACACCATATATTTT. Protein product: CSVESGAGNTIYF. The rearrangement links TRBV29-1 to TRBJ1-3; D is unresolved. Germline V gene data show CDR1 as SQVTM and CDR2 as ANQGSEA. V was clipped by 3 bases and J by 2 bases, with 8 bases between them. This CDR3 has 13 amino acids.

J is TRBJ2-7 and V is TRBV5-6; possible D gene TRBD2, 5 bases. From germline, CDR1 is SGHDT and CDR2 YYEEEE. Deletions cut 1 base from V and 2 bases from J, with 16 bases between. The CDR3 is made up of 16 amino acids. The DNA of the CDR3 is TGTGCCAGCAGCTTGCGGCTAGCCGCCCAAACCTACGAGCAGTACTTC. Encoded protein: CASSLRLAAQTYEQYF.

The chain has TRBV30 and TRBJ2-7; D may be TRBD2 (6 bases). CDR1 is GTSNPN and CDR2 is SVGIG in the germline V gene (reference sequence). This CDR3 has 15 amino acids. The V end lost 2 bases, the J end lost 2 bases, and 16 bases lay between the germline ends. The CDR3 reads CAWSRGSGVPYEQYF. The CDR3 DNA follows: TGTGCCTGGAGTAGGGGTTCGGGGGTCCCCTACGAGCAGTACTTC. Based on the CDR3 plus reference TRBV30 and TRBJ2-7, the full variable domain is SQTIHQWPATLVQPVGSPLSLECTVEGTSNPNLYWYRQAAGRGLQLLFYSVGIGQISSEVPQNLSASRPQDRQFILSSKKLLLSDSGFYLCAWSRGSGVPYEQYFGPGTRLTVT.

The chain employs TRBV4-1 and TRBJ2-7, with 10 bases identical to TRBD2. The junction had 10 bases not matched to a gene; V was cut back by 3 bases and J by 5 bases. This CDR3 region has 16 residues. The germline V gene has CDR1 MGHRA and CDR2 YSYEKL. DNA for the CDR3: TGCGCCAGCAGCCAGGAACAAGCGGGAGGGCCCCACGAGCAGTACTTC. Protein sequence: CASSQEQAGGPHEQYF.

This clone was observed a single time. This chain connects TRBV5-1 to TRBJ2-5, with D perhaps TRBD1 (5 bases). CDR1 is SGHRS and CDR2 is YFSETQ in the germline V gene. V was clipped by 1 base and J by 5 bases, with 15 bases between them. The CDR3 length is 15 residues. The CDR3, as DNA: TGCGCCAGCAGCTTGTTTCCAGGGTCGGGTGAGACCCAGTACTTC. Translation gives CASSLFPGSGETQYF. The variable domain in full, completed from reference TRBV5-1 and TRBJ2-5, reads KAGVTQTPRYLIKTRGQQVTLSCSPISGHRSVSWYQQTPGQGLQFLFEYFSETQRNKGNFPGRFSGRQFSNSRSEMNVSTLELGDSALYLCASSLFPGSGETQYFGPGTRLLVL.

DNA of the CDR3: TGTGCCAGAGCTCCTACAGGGCCTGGGGCCAACGTCCTGACTTTC. Protein product: CARAPTGPGANVLTF. This chain links TRBV2 with TRBJ2-6, with D maybe TRBD1 (6 bases). Germline V gene sequence: CDR1 SNHLY, CDR2 FYNNEI. V was pared by 9 bases and J by 2 bases, with 14 bases between. The CDR3 is 15 residues long.

The V gene is TRBV2, the J gene TRBJ2-1; no clear D gene. In germline, CDR1 is SNHLY, CDR2 FYNNEI. This CDR3 spans 11 amino acids. The ends were cut back, 6 bases at V and 10 bases at J, with 10 bases in the middle. CDR3 protein: CASRGFGEQFF. CDR3 sequence (DNA): TGTGCCAGCAGAGGTTTCGGGGAGCAGTTCTTC.

The rearrangement links TRBV30 to TRBJ2-5; possibly TRBD2 for D (6 bases). Germline V gene sequence: CDR1 GTSNPN, CDR2 SVGIG (reference sequence). The germline V and J ends were trimmed by 0 bases and 2 bases, with 10 bases remaining between them. This CDR3 contains 14 residues. CDR3 loop: CAWSVGRRQETQYF. The CDR3 bases are TGTGCCTGGAGTGTAGGGAGGAGGCAAGAGACCCAGTACTTC.

This clone has only one observation. The chain combines TRBV6-1 with TRBJ1-1, with TRBD1 matching over 9 bases. The CDR3 is made up of 14 amino acids. J lost 4 bases, V lost 7 bases, and 7 bases had no gene match. Per germline, CDR1 MNHNS and CDR2 SASEGT. The CDR3 DNA sequence: TGTGCCAGCAATGACAGGGGGAAAGGCACTGAAGCTTTCTTT. Its protein product is CASNDRGKGTEAFF.

The chain uses TRBV2 and TRBJ1-5; a possible D gene is TRBD1 (5 bases). The CDR3 is 16 amino acids. Germline values: CDR1 SNHLY, CDR2 FYNNEI. Between the trimmed V and J ends, which lost 5 bases and 3 bases, there was a span of 17 bases. This CDR3 is CASSWGRGGSNQPQHF. The CDR3 DNA is TGTGCCAGCAGTTGGGGCCGGGGGGGTTCCAATCAGCCCCAGCATTTT.

V and J are TRBV6-6 and TRBJ1-1; no clear D. The CDR3 runs to 14 residues. CDR1 is MNHNY, CDR2 SVGAGI, per germline (reference sequence). Trimming left V 10 bases short and J 1 base short, with 16 bases between. The CDR3 reads CATADDIPNTEAFF. The CDR3 coding sequence is TGTGCCACCGCCGACGACATCCCGAACACTGAAGCTTTCTTT.

This chain links TRBV9 with TRBJ2-3, with TRBD1 matching 8 bases. V lost 3 bases, J lost 2 bases, and 8 bases stayed unmatched. This CDR3 comprises 16 residues. The germline CDR1 and CDR2 sequences are SGDLS and YYNGEE. The CDR3 DNA follows: TGTGCCAGCAGCGCCCGACAGGGGATCCACACAGATACGCAGTATTTT. This gives the protein CASSARQGIHTDTQYF.

J is TRBJ2-3 and V is TRBV10-3; 8 positions match TRBD1. J gave up 0 bases and V 6 bases, and 5 bases lay outside the gene matches. Germline CDR1 ENHRY, CDR2 SYGVKD. This CDR3 has 15 amino acids. CDR3 sequence reads: CAISQRTGSTDTQYF. The CDR3 DNA reads TGTGCCATCAGCCAGAGGACAGGGAGCACAGATACGCAGTATTTT.

V usage is TRBV12-5 and J usage is TRBJ2-3, with 10 bases that match TRBD1. The CDR3 loop spans 15 amino acids. CDR1 is LGHNT, CDR2 FRNRAP, per germline. The V gene end was trimmed by 6 bases and the J gene end by 4 bases; junction bases not matched to a gene: 7. CDR3 protein: CASGLRDRGPDTQYF. The CDR3 region has the DNA TGTGCTAGTGGCCTCCGGGACAGGGGACCAGATACGCAGTATTTT.

The chain is built from TRBV4-1 and TRBJ2-5; 7 nucleotides align to TRBD2. The CDR3 spans 16 residues. V shed 0 bases and J 9 bases; nucleotides not matched to a gene: 13. Per the germline V gene, CDR1 is MGHRA and CDR2 is YSYEKL. CDR3 nucleotide sequence: TGCGCCAGCAGCCAAGATTCCAGCGGGGTCCTTGGGGCCCAGTACTTC. Amino acids: CASSQDSSGVLGAQYF.

The chain joins TRBV7-9 to TRBJ2-7, with a tentative D call TRBD1 (5 bases). The V gene's germline CDR1 is SEHNR and CDR2 FQNEAQ (reference sequence). This CDR3 is 14 amino acids long. The V and J ends lost 2 bases and 2 bases respectively, with 10 bases between them. The CDR3 coding sequence is TGTGCCAGCAGCTTACCACAGGCCACCTACGAGCAGTACTTC. Its protein is CASSLPQATYEQYF.

The CDR3 coding sequence is TGTGCCAGCAGTGAAAGCGGGAGATTCTACAATGAGCAGTTCTTC. This translates into CASSESGRFYNEQFF. The chain uses TRBV6-1 and TRBJ2-1; the match to TRBD2 covers 8 bases. CDR1 and CDR2 (germline): MNHNS, SASEGT. The V segment lost 2 bases and the J segment 3 bases; nucleotides outside the gene matches: 3. The CDR3 is 15 amino acids.

This clone was counted only a few times. The chain is built from TRBV6-5 and TRBJ2-7, with 7 bases aligning to TRBD1. Germline values: CDR1 MNHEY, CDR2 SVGAGI. J gave up 0 bases and V 6 bases, and 8 bases lay outside the gene matches. The CDR3 is 15 residues long. CDR3 loop: CASRDGGTASYEQYF. As DNA, the CDR3 is TGTGCCAGCAGAGACGGTGGGACAGCCTCCTACGAGCAGTACTTC.

This clone was seen only once. The DNA of the CDR3 is TGTGCCTGGAGTCCAGGGAATTCACCCCTCCACTTT. Its protein product is CAWSPGNSPLHF. The chain joins TRBV30 to TRBJ1-6; weak D call: TRBD1 (5 bases). Germline CDR1 GTSNPN, CDR2 SVGIG (reference sequence). The CDR3 has 12 residues. V was pared by 2 bases and J by 7 bases, with 6 bases between.

CDR3 bases: TGTGCCAGCAGCTTAGCGCTATCGGGCGGGGGCACTGAAGCTTTCTTT. Translating it yields CASSLALSGGGTEAFF. The chain carries TRBV7-2 and TRBJ1-1; D is perhaps TRBD1 (5 bases). CDR1 SGHTA and CDR2 FQGNSA come from the germline V gene. CDR3 size: 16 residues. With 0 bases removed from V and 4 bases from J, the gap between germline ends came to 15 bases. The complete variable domain, with remaining parts taken from reference TRBV7-2 and TRBJ1-1, reads GAGVSQSPSNKVTEKGKDVELRCDPISGHTALYWYRQSLGQGLEFLIYFQGNSAPDKSGLPSDRFSAERTGGSVSTLTIQRTQQEDSAVYLCASSLALSGGGTEAFFGQGTRLTVV.

The V call is TRBV28, the J call TRBJ2-5, with 9 bases identical to TRBD2. The CDR3 loop spans 14 amino acids. J lost 5 bases, V lost 7 bases, and 8 bases had no gene match. The germline CDR1 and CDR2 sequences are MDHEN and SYDVKM. In nucleotides, the CDR3 is TGTGCCAGCAAGCCTAGCGGGACGGAGGAGACCCAGTACTTC. Translation: CASKPSGTEETQYF.

The chain carries TRBV6-5 and TRBJ1-1; D might be TRBD1 (5 bases). With 2 bases removed from V and 6 bases from J, the gap between germline ends came to 19 bases. The germline V gene has CDR1 MNHEY and CDR2 SVGAGI. CDR3 length: 16 amino acids. The CDR3 region is CASSYKTVGAVAEAFF. CDR3 in DNA: TGTGCCAGCAGTTACAAGACAGTTGGTGCGGTCGCTGAAGCTTTCTTT.